This T cell receptor beta chain was obtained from a study of cytomegalovirus exposure and HLA in healthy donors. Whole-study results and caveats: Usually a TCR sequence was rare, but some public TCRs were found in many donors.

To note about this clone: Its cognate antigen is unknown.

In the PCR, 60 Vbeta and 13 Jbeta primers were used. Measured with immunoSEQ multiplex PCR; TCRdb has only the in-frame clones, and not every one. The data show 55,000 to 65,000 clones, approximately 80% seen once. V was trimmed by 0 bases and J by 2 bases, leaving 9 bases between them. The CDR3 spans 14 residues. CDR1 and CDR2 from the germline V gene are SGDLS and YYNGEE. The TCR comes from a human donor in good health. The genes are TRBV9 and TRBJ2-7; tentative D call: TRBD1 (6 bases). Material for sequencing was PBMCs. Written as DNA, the CDR3 is TGTGCCAGCAGCGTAGACCAGGGGACCTACGAGCAGTACTTC. Encoded protein: CASSVDQGTYEQYF.